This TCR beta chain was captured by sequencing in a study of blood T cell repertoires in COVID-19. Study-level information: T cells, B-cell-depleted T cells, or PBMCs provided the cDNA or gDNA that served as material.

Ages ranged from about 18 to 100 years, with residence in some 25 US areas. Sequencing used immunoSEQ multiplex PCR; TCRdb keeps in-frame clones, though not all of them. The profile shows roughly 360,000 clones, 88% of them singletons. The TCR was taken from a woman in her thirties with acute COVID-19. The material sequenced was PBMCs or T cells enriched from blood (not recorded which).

In DNA, the CDR3 is TGTGCCATCAGTGGAAACGGGGGTAGCACAGATACGCAGTATTTT. Its translation: CAISGNGGSTDTQYF. J is TRBJ2-3 and V is TRBV10-3, with D tentatively TRBD2 (6 bases). The length of the CDR3 is 15 residues. The V end was cut by 4 bases, the J end by 0 bases, with 11 bases between. CDR1 and CDR2 (germline): ENHRY, SYGVKD.